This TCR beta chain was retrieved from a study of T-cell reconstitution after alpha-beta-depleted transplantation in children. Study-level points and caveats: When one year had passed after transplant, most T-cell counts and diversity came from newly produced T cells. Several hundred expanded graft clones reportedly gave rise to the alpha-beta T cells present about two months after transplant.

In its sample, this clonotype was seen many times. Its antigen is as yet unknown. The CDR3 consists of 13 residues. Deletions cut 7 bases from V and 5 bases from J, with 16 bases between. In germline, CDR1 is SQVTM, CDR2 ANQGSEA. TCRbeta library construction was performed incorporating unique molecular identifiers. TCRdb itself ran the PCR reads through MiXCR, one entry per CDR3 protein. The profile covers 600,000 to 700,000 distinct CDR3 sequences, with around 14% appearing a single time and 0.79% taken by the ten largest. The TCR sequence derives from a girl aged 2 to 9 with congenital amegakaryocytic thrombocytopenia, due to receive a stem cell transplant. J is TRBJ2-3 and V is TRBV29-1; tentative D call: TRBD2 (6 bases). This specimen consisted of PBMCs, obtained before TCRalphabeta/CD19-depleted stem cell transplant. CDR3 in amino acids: CSAEAGHRDTQYF. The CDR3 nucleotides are TGCAGCGCAGAAGCGGGTCATCGAGATACGCAGTATTTT.